This entry lists 18 T cell receptor beta chains sequenced from one sample in a study of T cell responses to AZD1222 COVID-19 vaccine. Profiled with immunoSEQ multiplex PCR; TCRdb holds only in-frame clones, not every one. The repertoire consists of fewer than 150,000 clones, with 90% occurring once and the leading ten covering roughly 3.6%. The specimen was peripheral blood, collected on day 0 of AZD1222 vaccination. These receptors all come from an adult in good health.

V usage is TRBV6-2 or TRBV6-3 and J usage is TRBJ2-7; tentatively, D is TRBD2 (6 bases). The CDR3 has 17 residues. V gave up 2 bases and J gave up 4 bases, with 21 bases separating them. Germline V CDR1 and CDR2: MNHEY, SVGEGT. The CDR3 loop is CASSYPLVSGLPYEQYF. The CDR3 bases are TGTGCCAGCAGTTACCCTCTGGTATCGGGACTCCCATACGAGCAGTACTTC.

The V gene is TRBV11-3, the J gene TRBJ2-7; either TRBD1 or TRBD2 may fit D (7 bases each). In germline, CDR1 is SGHNT, CDR2 YENEEA. The CDR3 runs 14 residues. V shed 5 bases and J shed 6 bases, with 17 bases lying between them. CDR3 region: CASSPGGGPTEQYF. CDR3 sequence (DNA): TGTGCCAGCAGCCCAGGGGGGGGTCCCACCGAGCAGTACTTC.

The chain joins TRBV6-6 to TRBJ2-2; no definite D call. V was trimmed by 5 bases and J by 4 bases, leaving 14 bases between them. The CDR3 covers 15 residues. Germline loops: CDR1 MNHNY, CDR2 SVGAGI (reference sequence). This CDR3 reads CASSTEKRVTGELFF. For the CDR3, the DNA is TGTGCCAGCAGTACCGAAAAGCGAGTCACCGGGGAGCTGTTTTTT.

This sequence joins TRBV5-1 and TRBJ1-4; D remains ambiguous. The V end was cut by 5 bases, the J end by 6 bases, with 17 bases between. CDR1 is SGHRS, CDR2 YFSETQ, per germline. The CDR3 consists of 15 residues. DNA of the CDR3: TGCGCCAGCAGTTATTCCGGGTCAAGGGATGAAAAACTGTTTTTT. It codes for CASSYSGSRDEKLFF. Full variable domain (missing parts from reference TRBV5-1 and TRBJ1-4): KAGVTQTPRYLIKTRGQQVTLSCSPISGHRSVSWYQQTPGQGLQFLFEYFSETQRNKGNFPGRFSGRQFSNSRSEMNVSTLELGDSALYLCASSYSGSRDEKLFFGSGTQLSVL.

V usage is TRBV7-2 and J usage is TRBJ1-5; possibly TRBD1 for D (5 bases). Trimming took 8 bases from V and 8 from J, leaving 16 bases between them. CDR1 is SGHTA, CDR2 FQGNSA, per germline. CDR3 length equals 13 residues. This chain's CDR3 is CASRRIQGEPQHF. The CDR3 region has the DNA TGTGCCAGCCGCCGAATTCAGGGAGAGCCCCAGCATTTT. The full variable domain, its missing parts supplied by reference TRBV7-2 and TRBJ1-5, is GAGVSQSPSNKVTEKGKDVELRCDPISGHTALYWYRQSLGQGLEFLIYFQGNSAPDKSGLPSDRFSAERTGGSVSTLTIQRTQQEDSAVYLCASRRIQGEPQHFGDGTRLSIL.

The rearrangement links TRBV6-2 or TRBV6-3 to TRBJ2-3; D is ambiguous. Trimming stripped 6 bases from V and 3 bases from J, with 13 bases between. Germline-derived CDR1 and CDR2 are MNHEY and SVGEGT. CDR3 size: 14 residues. The CDR3 sequence: CASSRVPWTDTQYF. The DNA of the CDR3 is TGTGCCAGCAGCCGGGTCCCGTGGACAGATACGCAGTATTTT.

This clone has a single count. The CDR3 DNA sequence: TGTGCCATCAGTAATGGACAGGGAGGGGTGGCTAATGAAAAACTGTTTTTT. It specifies CAISNGQGGVANEKLFF. This chain links TRBV10-3 with TRBJ1-4, with 8 bases that match TRBD1. The CDR3 is made up of 17 amino acids. Trimming took 5 bases from V and 3 from J; bases not matched to a gene: 11. Looked up from germline, CDR1 is ENHRY and CDR2 is SYGVKD.

This chain uses TRBV3-1 (or the pseudogene TRBV3-2) with TRBJ1-5; possibly TRBD1 for D (6 bases). This CDR3 is 16 amino acids long. Germline CDR1 is LGHDT and CDR2 is YNNKEL (reference sequence). Trimming shortened V by 8 bases and J by 1 base, and 18 bases separated the two germline ends. The CDR3 DNA is TGTGCCAGCGCGAGGCTACCGGGACACAGCAATCAGCCCCAGCATTTT. It codes for CASARLPGHSNQPQHF.

Regarding this clone: A read error may account for a junction end that differs from germline. This sequence joins TRBV7-7 and TRBJ2-2; 7 bases map to TRBD2. There are 15 residues in the CDR3. Germline CDR1 SSHAT, CDR2 FNYEAQ (reference sequence). The CDR3 DNA reads as TGTGCTAGCAGCTTAATGGCGGGAGAATTCGGGGAGCTGTTTTTT. This encodes CASSLMAGEFGELFF.

The J gene is TRBJ2-1, the V gene TRBV6-5, with 7 bases lining up with TRBD1. This CDR3 contains 14 residues. Germline V gives CDR1 MNHEY, CDR2 SVGAGI. Trimming took 10 bases from V and 3 from J; bases not matched to a gene: 9. The CDR3: CAIQQGSNYNEQFF. In DNA, the CDR3 is TGTGCCATCCAACAGGGGTCGAACTACAATGAGCAGTTCTTC.

This chain connects TRBV14 to TRBJ2-1; 8 bases align to TRBD1. Germline CDR1 reads SGHDN; CDR2 reads FVKESK. This CDR3 spans 15 amino acids. The junction had 8 bases not matched to a gene; V was cut back by 2 bases and J by 8 bases. The DNA of the CDR3 is TGTGCCAGCAGCCAACTCCAGGGGGCTCGGGATGAGCAGTTCTTC. Translated, it gives CASSQLQGARDEQFF.

CDR3 region: CAISRLREATGELFF. DNA of the CDR3: TGTGCCATCAGCCGGCTGAGGGAAGCCACCGGGGAGCTGTTTTTT. This chain uses TRBV10-3 with TRBJ2-2; the D gene is possibly TRBD2 (5 bases). V lost 6 bases and J 4 bases, leaving 15 bases between the germline ends. The germline V gene has CDR1 ENHRY and CDR2 SYGVKD. This CDR3 contains 15 residues.

CDR3 bases: TGTGCCAGCAGTTACTCGGGGGGGGAGCTGTTTTTT. Its translation is CASSYSGGELFF. This chain connects TRBV6-5 to TRBJ2-2; D call uncertain. Trimming removed 0 bases from V and 8 bases from J, with 4 bases in between. The length of the CDR3 is 12 residues. Germline CDR1 MNHEY, CDR2 SVGAGI.

The V call is TRBV11-3, the J call TRBJ2-1; D may match TRBD1 or TRBD2 (6 bases each). CDR1 is SGHNT, CDR2 YENEEA, per germline. Trimming left V 2 bases short and J 6 bases short, with 14 bases between. The CDR3 has 15 amino acids. CDR3 coding DNA: TGTGCCAGCAGCTTAAACAGGGACTGGGGCAATGAGCAGTTCTTC. This translates into CASSLNRDWGNEQFF.

This rearrangement joins TRBV3-1 (or the pseudogene TRBV3-2) to TRBJ2-2, with 7 bases aligning to TRBD2. The CDR3 is 14 residues long. CDR1 and CDR2 from the germline V gene are LGHDT and YNNKEL (reference sequence). V shed 0 bases and J 12 bases; nucleotides not matched to a gene: 7. CDR3 sequence: CASSQDRGGEKLFF. In nucleotides, the CDR3 is TGTGCCAGCAGCCAAGATAGGGGAGGGGAAAAGCTGTTTTTT.

This clone has just a few counts. The chain is built from TRBV3-1 (or the pseudogene TRBV3-2) and TRBJ2-5; D perhaps matches TRBD2 (5 bases). This CDR3 region has 17 residues. V gave up 0 bases and J gave up 1 base, with 15 bases separating them. Germline CDR1 LGHDT, CDR2 YNNKEL (reference sequence). The CDR3 DNA reads TGTGCCAGCAGCCAAGATGGACTCGTCCTCCCCCAAGAGACCCAGTACTTC. The encoded protein is CASSQDGLVLPQETQYF.

This chain uses TRBV24-1 with TRBJ1-1; D is possibly TRBD1 (6 bases). Germline V CDR1 and CDR2: KGHDR, SFDVKD. CDR3 length equals 13 residues. The V and J ends lost 10 bases and 1 base respectively, with 12 bases between them. The CDR3 is CATSPRGNTEAFF. The CDR3, as DNA: TGTGCCACTTCCCCCAGGGGGAACACTGAAGCTTTCTTT.

This clone showed up just once. The rearrangement joins TRBV6-2 or TRBV6-3 to TRBJ2-3, with 9 bases matching TRBD2. CDR3 size: 16 residues. CDR1 and CDR2 from the germline V gene are MNHEY and SVGEGT. J gave up 4 bases and V 2 bases, and 7 bases lay outside the gene matches. In DNA form, the CDR3 reads TGTGCCAGCAGTTACGGTCTAGCGGGGCCACCAGATACGCAGTATTTT. It yields the protein CASSYGLAGPPDTQYF.